The T cell receptor beta chain described here comes from a study of cytomegalovirus exposure and HLA in healthy donors. Whole-study results and caveats: The study flagged some 180 TCR beta chains as cytomegalovirus-associated.

The V gene's germline CDR1 is SNHLY and CDR2 FYNNEI. This CDR3 comprises 15 residues. Points on this clone: Its antigen is unknown.

60 Vbeta and 13 Jbeta primers were used in PCR. Generated by immunoSEQ multiplex PCR, the TCRdb table keeps only in-frame clones and is missing some. The sample includes more than 110,000 clones, about 76% of them seen just once. The genes are TRBV2 and TRBJ2-5; 7 bases are a match to TRBD1. The DNA end is more similar to TRBJ2-7, so the J call may be wrong. The origin of this receptor is a man younger than 35 in good health and CMV-seronegative. The sequenced sample was PBMCs. The CDR3: CASSEEGRGTYEQYF. The CDR3 DNA follows: TGTGCCAGCAGTGAAGAGGGCAGGGGGACCTACGAGCAGTACTTC.